The present TCR beta chain was sequenced within a study of radiation and T cells in renal cell carcinoma. Libraries were prepared by immunoSEQ multiplex PCR; TCRdb keeps only in-frame clonotypes and omits some of them. The sample has around 16,000 clones, roughly 50% seen once. In this sample, this clone turned up many times. No antigen is known for it. Described treatment: 15 Gy SBRT to primary tumor, nephrectomy 4 weeks later. Nephrectomy followed 15 Gy stereotactic body radiation by 4 weeks. Study results and caveats: Pretreatment tumor biopsies were lacking, so baseline clonotypes are unknown.

The germline V and J ends were trimmed by 1 base and 1 base, with 7 bases remaining between them. The CDR3 spans 14 residues. Looked up from germline, CDR1 is SGHTA and CDR2 is FQGTGA. The clonotype originates from an older woman with renal cell carcinoma. The chain joins TRBV7-3 to TRBJ1-1; no clear D gene. The specimen was tumor tissue, collected from a patient whose treatment included radiotherapy and nephrectomy. In DNA form, the CDR3 reads TGTGCCAGCAGCTTAAATGTGGGGAACACTGAAGCTTTCTTT. Translated, it gives CASSLNVGNTEAFF.